This TCR beta chain was captured by sequencing in a study of CD8 T cells in Susac syndrome. CD8+ and CD4+ T cells from blood underwent TCR beta sequencing, which was carried out in a high-throughput format. Roughly 0.45 to 1 ug RNA was reverse transcribed with random hexamers. From the immunoSEQ multiplex PCR reads, TCRdb called clonotypes with MiXCR, one entry per CDR3 protein. The sample shows 120,000 to 150,000 distinct CDR3 sequences, 85% to 95% of them seen only once. This sequence was found in a human donor with multiple sclerosis. Sequenced: CD4+ T cells from PBMCs.

In DNA, the CDR3 is TGCAGTGCTAGAGACGAAGCGGTCACAGATACGCAGTATTTT. Its translation: CSARDEAVTDTQYF. This chain connects TRBV20-1 to TRBJ2-3, with D perhaps TRBD2 (5 bases). Looked up from germline, CDR1 is DFQATT and CDR2 is SNEGSKA (reference sequence). CDR3 size: 14 residues. V lost 0 bases, J lost 2 bases, and 9 bases lay in between.